The next 21 T cell receptor beta chains were all read from a single sample in a study of blood T cells in healthy people across ages. A second PCR, run for roughly 7 to 12 cycles, used a sample-barcoded 5' primer plus a J-beta primer mix. TCRdb re-called the 5' RACE reads with MiXCR, one entry per CDR3 protein. The sample gives approximately 810,000 distinct CDR3 sequences, 29% of which show up once; roughly 17% is in the top ten. Specimen: blood. Every receptor here comes from a woman of 80 years or more in good health.

The table lists this clonotype with many counts. This chain uses TRBV15 with TRBJ2-1; the match to TRBD2 covers 10 bases. Germline values: CDR1 LNHNV, CDR2 YYDKDF (reference sequence). This CDR3 has 16 residues. V was pared by 5 bases and J by 0 bases, with 4 bases of the junction left unmatched. As DNA, the CDR3 is TGTGCCACCAGCCTACTAGCGGGGAGCTCCTACAATGAGCAGTTCTTC. It yields the protein CATSLLAGSSYNEQFF.

This clonotype was counted at least ten times. The chain combines TRBV6-5 with TRBJ1-1; D is perhaps TRBD1 (5 bases). CDR3 size: 14 residues. The V end lost 0 bases, the J end lost 1 base, and 6 bases lay between the germline ends. The V gene's germline CDR1 is MNHEY and CDR2 SVGAGI. CDR3 nucleotides: TGTGCCAGCAGTTACTCTCAGGGGAACACTGAAGCTTTCTTT. Translating gives CASSYSQGNTEAFF.

This clonotype came up many times. The chain carries TRBV20-1 and TRBJ2-6; unclear D gene. Per germline, CDR1 DFQATT and CDR2 SNEGSKA (reference sequence). This CDR3 is built from 18 residues. Trimming shortened V by 0 bases and J by 0 bases, and 15 bases separated the two germline ends. CDR3 nucleotide sequence: TGCAGTGCTAGAGATCAAACAGCCTTTCCCTCTGGGGCCAACGTCCTGACTTTC. Its translation is CSARDQTAFPSGANVLTF.

Concerning this clonotype itself: The junction and the germline gene differ at one end; a read error may be behind it. J is TRBJ2-1 and V is TRBV12-3 or TRBV12-4; weak D call: TRBD1 (7 bases). CDR3 length equals 15 residues. CDR3 bases: TGTGCCACCAGTGGGGCGGGACAGATGGTAAATGAGCAGTTCTTC. It encodes CATSGAGQMVNEQFF.

This clonotype has only a few counts. The chain recombines TRBV19 with TRBJ1-2, with no clear D. This CDR3 is 15 amino acids long. Germline CDR1 and CDR2: LNHDA and SQIVND (reference sequence). V shed 8 bases and J shed 0 bases, with 16 bases lying between them. The DNA of the CDR3 is TGTGCCAGTTGCGATTGGGCTTCAGCTAACTATGGCTACACCTTC. It specifies CASCDWASANYGYTF.

A remark on this clonotype: A much larger clone sits a single nucleotide away, making a read error possible. This chain links TRBV5-6 with TRBJ1-2; 9 bases map to TRBD1. Unmatched junction bases numbered 3, after V lost 1 base and J lost 5 bases. Per the germline V gene, CDR1 is SGHDT and CDR2 is YYEEEE. The CDR3 has 14 amino acids. Here the CDR3 DNA reads TGTGCCAGCAGCTTGCCGGGACAGGGATATGGCTACACCTTC. It translates to CASSLPGQGYGYTF.

This clonotype was counted between two and nine times. A read error may explain this, as a much larger clone is one base away. The gene calls are TRBV7-2 and TRBJ2-5; D not certain. The end of the DNA is better explained by TRBJ2-7, so the J call may be wrong. CDR3 length: 14 amino acids. The germline gives CDR1 SGHTA, CDR2 FQGNSA. The CDR3 DNA is TGTGCCAGCAGCTTATTCGACAAGTCTTACGAGCAGTACTTC. Its translation: CASSLFDKSYEQYF.

The chain links TRBV28 to TRBJ1-2; D is perhaps TRBD1 (6 bases). The CDR3 length is 15 residues. Germline values: CDR1 MDHEN, CDR2 SYDVKM. V dropped 10 bases and J dropped 0 bases, with 18 bases sitting between them. CDR3 DNA: TGTGCCACTACGACCACAGGGACTCCTAACTATGGCTACACCTTC. Protein: CATTTTGTPNYGYTF.

This clonotype has more than one count but fewer than ten. The gene calls are TRBV5-1 and TRBJ2-5; 7 bases are a match to TRBD2. The J segment lost 2 bases and the V segment lost 0 bases, leaving 7 bases of the junction unmatched. CDR1 and CDR2 from the germline V gene are SGHRS and YFSETQ. This CDR3 spans 16 amino acids. CDR3 bases: TGCGCCAGCAGCTTGGTGGTAGCGGGTTCGCAAGAGACCCAGTACTTC. Its protein is CASSLVVAGSQETQYF.

This sequence joins TRBV4-3 and TRBJ1-5; D not certain. Germline CDR1 LGHNA, CDR2 YSLEER. V lost 3 bases, J lost 0 bases, and 9 bases lay in between. CDR3 length equals 15 residues. CDR3 sequence reads: CASSHYLASNQPQHF. CDR3 sequence (DNA): TGCGCCAGCAGCCATTATTTGGCTAGCAATCAGCCCCAGCATTTT.

The chain uses TRBV28 and TRBJ2-7; TRBD2 matches 7 bases. CDR3 size: 15 residues. Germline assignment: CDR1 MDHEN and CDR2 SYDVKM. V lost 1 base, J lost 3 bases, and 6 bases stayed unmatched. The CDR3 sequence: CASSLSGGYHYEQYF. DNA of the CDR3: TGTGCCAGCAGTTTATCGGGGGGATACCACTACGAGCAGTACTTC. Based on the CDR3 plus reference TRBV28 and TRBJ2-7, the full variable domain is DVKVTQSSRYLVKRTGEKVFLECVQDMDHENMFWYRQDPGLGLRLIYFSYDVKMKEKGDIPEGYSVSREKKERFSLILESASTNQTSMYLCASSLSGGYHYEQYFGPGTRLTVT.

This clonotype has a handful of counts. The CDR3 coding sequence is TGTGCCACCGAGCCTGAACAGGGGGATGAGCAGTTCTTC. It yields the protein CATEPEQGDEQFF. This chain uses TRBV24-1 with TRBJ2-1; TRBD1 aligns across 8 bases. Germline V gives CDR1 KGHDR, CDR2 SFDVKD. The CDR3 loop spans 13 amino acids. V lost 9 bases to trimming and J lost 8 bases; unmatched junction nucleotides: 8.

This clonotype was seen more than once but under ten times. This may be a read error, as it is one base from a much larger clone. Written as DNA, the CDR3 is TGCAGTGCTAGAGGGACAGGCCGAAATGAAAAACGGTTTTTT. This codes for CSARGTGRNEKRFF. V is TRBV20-1 and J is TRBJ1-4; TRBD1 agrees at 7 bases. This CDR3 region has 14 residues. Looked up from germline, CDR1 is DFQATT and CDR2 is SNEGSKA (reference sequence).

This clonotype was seen a few times. A much larger clone differs from this one at a single base, so this may be a read error. V and J are TRBV6-5 and TRBJ2-1; D is unclear. V was clipped by 6 bases and J by 0 bases, with 9 bases between them. This CDR3 region has 14 residues. Germline CDR1 and CDR2: MNHEY and SVGAGI. This CDR3 reads CASRYERSYNEQFF. As DNA, the CDR3 is TGTGCCAGCAGGTACGAGCGCTCCTACAATGAGCAGTTCTTC.

V usage is TRBV2 and J usage is TRBJ1-2; no reliable D call. The germline V and J ends were trimmed by 7 bases and 4 bases, with 13 bases remaining between them. CDR1 and CDR2 from the germline V gene are SNHLY and FYNNEI. This CDR3 has 13 residues. CDR3 sequence reads: CASNTGRGYGYTF. CDR3 bases: TGTGCCAGCAACACCGGACGGGGCTATGGCTACACCTTC.

This clonotype was found a few times. The rearrangement joins TRBV19 to TRBJ1-5, with a possible D match to TRBD1 (5 bases). Germline CDR1 is LNHDA and CDR2 is SQIVND (reference sequence). The CDR3 has 15 amino acids. V was cut by 1 base and J by 1 base, with 8 bases left in between. CDR3 nucleotide sequence: TGTGCCAGTAGTATAGCAGGGTCGAGCAATCAGCCCCAGCATTTT. Amino acids: CASSIAGSSNQPQHF.

This clonotype was counted between two and nine times. An end of the junction differs from the germline gene, which may be a read error. This chain joins TRBV6-5 and TRBJ1-6, with TRBD1 matching 7 bases. CDR1 is MNHEY, CDR2 SVGAGI, per germline. The CDR3 has 16 amino acids. Written as DNA, the CDR3 is TGTGCCTGCAGGCGACAGGGAATCACGTATAATTCACCCCTCCACTTT. It encodes CACRRQGITYNSPLHF.

The chain uses TRBV3-1 and TRBJ1-2; 7 bases line up with TRBD1. The CDR3 is 15 amino acids. Losses at the gene ends were 3 bases for V and 1 base for J; bases not matched to a gene: 5. Germline loops: CDR1 LGHDT, CDR2 YNNKEL (reference sequence). The CDR3 is CASSQGTVINYGYTF. DNA of the CDR3: TGTGCCAGCAGCCAGGGGACAGTGATTAACTATGGCTACACCTTC.

This clonotype was seen only a few times. The DNA of the CDR3 is TGTGCCAGCCGCCCCCCGGACAGGGTAGTGTTCAATGAGCAGTTCTTC. The encoded protein is CASRPPDRVVFNEQFF. The chain joins TRBV7-9 to TRBJ2-1; 8 bases agree with TRBD1. The J segment lost 6 bases and the V segment lost 8 bases, leaving 15 bases of the junction unmatched. This CDR3 has 16 amino acids. Germline V gives CDR1 SEHNR, CDR2 FQNEAQ (reference sequence).

V usage is TRBV7-2 and J usage is TRBJ1-6; D unclear. The CDR3 has 14 residues. V was cut by 5 bases and J by 5 bases, with 10 bases left in between. CDR1 is SGHTA and CDR2 is FQGNSA in the germline V gene. CDR3 coding DNA: TGTGCCAGCAGCCCCCGACACGATAATTCACCCCTCCACTTT. This gives the protein CASSPRHDNSPLHF.

This clonotype showed up just a few times. The chain carries TRBV11-2 and TRBJ1-5; D is uncertain. CDR1 and CDR2 (germline): SGHAT, FQNNGV. Trimming removed 5 bases from V and 0 bases from J, with 17 bases in between. The CDR3 runs 17 residues. CDR3 residues: CASSPRPGYGSNQPQHF. The CDR3 DNA is TGTGCCAGCAGCCCCCGGCCCGGGTATGGTAGCAATCAGCCCCAGCATTTT. Together with reference TRBV11-2 and TRBJ1-5, the CDR3 gives the full variable domain: EAGVAQSPRYKIIEKRQSVAFWCNPISGHATLYWYQQILGQGPKLLIQFQNNGVVDDSQLPKDRFSAERLKGVDSTLKIQPAKLEDSAVYLCASSPRPGYGSNQPQHFGDGTRLSIL.